The rows below give T cell receptor beta chains drawn from one sample of a study of blood T cell repertoires in COVID-19. Here immunoSEQ multiplex PCR was the method, and the copy in TCRdb shows in-frame clones only, minus some. The data hold 250,000 to 350,000 clones, with roughly 88% observed a single time. Sequencing was done on a sample of peripheral blood. The receptors come from a woman under 40 who had recovered from COVID-19. CDR3s include the opening cysteine and the closing phenylalanine or tryptophan.

j_call | v_call | cdr3_aa
TRBJ1-1 | TRBV1 | CTSSQGTGEGWIVNTEAFF
TRBJ2-7 | TRBV19 | CASSNRGVSYEQYF
TRBJ1-5 | TRBV16 | CASSQAMGPRDQPQHF
TRBJ2-3 | TRBV7-2 | CASSLGAGDTQYF
TRBJ2-5 | TRBV2 | CASSEFNSETQYF
TRBJ1-1 | TRBV10-3 | CAISESAGERAFF
TRBJ2-4 | TRBV10-3 | CATSTGGAQNIQYF
TRBJ1-2 | TRBV5-1 | CASSLIGIRGRLWSGYTF
TRBJ1-3 | TRBV18 | CASSPGTGTGNTIYF
TRBJ2-7 | TRBV5-1 | CASSVRDRINEQYF
TRBJ1-3 | TRBV7-9 | CASSLDRDSGNTIYF